This T cell receptor (beta chain) is from a study of radiotherapy plus CTLA-4 blockade in lung cancer. Study information: Objective responses arose in roughly 20% of patients, and under 40% experienced disease control.

Comment on this clone: Its antigen is not identified.

Study observations and caveats: Early clonal dynamics of blood T cells, together with interferon-beta, were reported as the best response predictor. In blood, TCR clones derived from the tumor expanded after radiotherapy plus ipilimumab.

Repertoires were generated with immunoSEQ multiplex PCR, while TCRdb's copy carries only in-frame clones and drops some. The table records about 59,000 clones, approximately 80% of them present only once. Trimming took off 4 bases at V and 9 bases at J, with 10 bases between the two ends. CDR1 is MNHEY, CDR2 SVGAGI, per germline. The CDR3 has 12 amino acids. With ipilimumab providing CTLA-4 blockade, focal radiation was administered to patients who had chemo-refractory metastatic non-small-cell lung cancer. The sequence came from a human donor with non-small cell lung cancer whose response to radiotherapy plus ipilimumab could not be evaluated. This specimen consisted of peripheral blood, obtained from a patient treated with radiotherapy plus ipilimumab. The genes are TRBV6-5 and TRBJ2-1; D may be TRBD2 (6 bases). The CDR3 DNA follows: TGTGCCAGCAGTTCCCCCGGGGGTGAGCAGTTCTTC. Amino acid sequence: CASSSPGGEQFF.